This T cell receptor beta chain comes out of a study of vaccination effects on CD4 cells after COVID-19. The table came from immunoSEQ multiplex PCR; TCRdb's copy has only in-frame clones and leaves some out. The table includes 15,000 to 20,000 clones, about four fifths detected once. Viral peptide pools were used in the ViraFEST assay to expand antigen-specific CD4+ T cells, and sequencing came afterward. Scientists isolated CD4+ T cells after a roughly ten-day culture period ended. SARS-CoV-2 infection was confirmed by PCR in the person between March and December 2020. Two doses of BNT162b2 or mRNA-1273 vaccine were administered to participants. Each culture had half its medium swapped for IL-2 medium on days 3 and 7. The CDR3 covers 18 residues. A word on this clone: No antigen is known for it.

The TCR was taken from a human donor who had a prior SARS-CoV-2 infection. Source: CD4+ T cells from PBMCs cultured with SARS-CoV-2 spike peptides, taken after COVID-19 vaccination. The chain employs TRBV21-1 and TRBJ2-4; the DNA was not used to check the table's D call, TRBD1. TRBV21-1 is designated a pseudogene. The CDR3, as DNA: TGTGCCAGCAGCAAAGCTCAGGGGGGCCGGGCATCCAAAAACATTCAGTACTTC. As protein: CASSKAQGGRASKNIQYF.